This T cell receptor (beta chain) was captured in a study of T cell responses to AZD1222 COVID-19 vaccine. Sequencing was performed with immunoSEQ multiplex PCR; in TCRdb, only in-frame clones are kept and a portion is missing. The sample includes under 200,000 clones, roughly 93% of them seen just once. CDR3 size: 15 residues. Germline V gives CDR1 MNHNS, CDR2 SASEGT. The germline V and J ends were trimmed by 1 base and 8 bases, with 12 bases remaining between them. The sample was peripheral blood, taken on day 0 of AZD1222 vaccination. The sequence came from an adult in good health. The chain recombines TRBV6-1 with TRBJ1-6; D gene ambiguous. The chain's CDR3 is CASSEVTDRDSPLHF. In DNA form, the CDR3 reads TGTGCCAGCAGTGAAGTTACAGATCGGGATTCACCCCTCCACTTT.